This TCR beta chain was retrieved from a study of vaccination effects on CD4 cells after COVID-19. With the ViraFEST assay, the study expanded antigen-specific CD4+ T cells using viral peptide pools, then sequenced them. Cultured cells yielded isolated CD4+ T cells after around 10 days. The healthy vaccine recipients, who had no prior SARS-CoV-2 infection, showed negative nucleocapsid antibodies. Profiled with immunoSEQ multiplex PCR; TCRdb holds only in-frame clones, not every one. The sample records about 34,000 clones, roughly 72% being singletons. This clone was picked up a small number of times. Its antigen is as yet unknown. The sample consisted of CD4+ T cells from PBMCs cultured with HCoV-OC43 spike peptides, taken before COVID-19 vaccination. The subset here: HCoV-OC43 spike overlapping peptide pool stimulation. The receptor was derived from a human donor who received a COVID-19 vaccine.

The CDR3 nucleotides are TGTGCCAGCAGGACTGGGACTAGCGGAAACACCGGGGAGCTGTTTTTT. Translating it yields CASRTGTSGNTGELFF. The V and J genes are TRBV7-8 and TRBJ2-2, with 11 bases fitting TRBD2. In germline, CDR1 is SGHVS, CDR2 FQNEAQ. The CDR3 is 16 amino acids. After removal of 6 bases from V and 2 bases from J, the junction contained 5 bases not matched to a gene.